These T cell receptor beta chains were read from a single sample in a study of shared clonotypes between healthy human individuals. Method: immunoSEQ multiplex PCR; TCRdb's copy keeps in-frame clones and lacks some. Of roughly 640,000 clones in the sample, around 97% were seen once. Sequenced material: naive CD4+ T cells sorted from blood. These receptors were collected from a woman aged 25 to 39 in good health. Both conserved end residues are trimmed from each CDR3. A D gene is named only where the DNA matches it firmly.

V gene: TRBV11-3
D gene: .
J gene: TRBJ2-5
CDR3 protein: ASSVGGYQETQY

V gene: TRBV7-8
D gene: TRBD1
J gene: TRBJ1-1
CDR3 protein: ASSFREGQRGQGATEAF

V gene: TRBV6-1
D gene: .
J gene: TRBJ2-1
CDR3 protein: ASTEFGGQYNEQF

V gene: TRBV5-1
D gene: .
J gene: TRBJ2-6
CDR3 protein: ASSPPGKAGANVLT

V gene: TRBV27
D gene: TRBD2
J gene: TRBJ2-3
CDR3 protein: ASSVGTSGIADTQY

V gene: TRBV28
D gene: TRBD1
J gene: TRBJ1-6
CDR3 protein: ASSSRGYNSPLH

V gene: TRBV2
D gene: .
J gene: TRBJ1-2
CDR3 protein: ASSEAPKSGYT

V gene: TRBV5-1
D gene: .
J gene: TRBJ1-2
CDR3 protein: ASSLEPQGYDYT

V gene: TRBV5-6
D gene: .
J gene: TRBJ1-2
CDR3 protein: ASSLWKAVRNGYT

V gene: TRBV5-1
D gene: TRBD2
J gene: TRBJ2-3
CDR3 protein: ASSLVAGVSTDTQY

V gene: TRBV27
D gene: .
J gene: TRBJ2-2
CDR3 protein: ASSPITPQGNTGELF

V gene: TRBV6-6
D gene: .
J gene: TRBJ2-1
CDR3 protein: ASSYLAEGGDEQF

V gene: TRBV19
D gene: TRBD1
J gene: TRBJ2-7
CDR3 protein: ASSTKGQNSYEQY

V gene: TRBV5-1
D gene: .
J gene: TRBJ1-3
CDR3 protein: ASSLGLASGNTIY

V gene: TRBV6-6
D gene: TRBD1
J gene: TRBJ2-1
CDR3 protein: ASRYGTDQKNNEQF

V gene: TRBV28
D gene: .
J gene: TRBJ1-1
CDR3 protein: ASRPNTGRNTEAF

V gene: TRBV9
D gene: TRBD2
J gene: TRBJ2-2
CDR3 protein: ASSPIGSGNSAGELF

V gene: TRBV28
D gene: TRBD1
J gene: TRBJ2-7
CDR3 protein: ASGSPGTGAYEQY

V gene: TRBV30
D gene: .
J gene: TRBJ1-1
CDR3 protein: AWSPFGSGPEAF

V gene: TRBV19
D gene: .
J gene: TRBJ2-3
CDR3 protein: ASSRGTEGDVPDTQY

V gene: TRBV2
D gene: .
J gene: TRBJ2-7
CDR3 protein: ASVERIQAYYEQY

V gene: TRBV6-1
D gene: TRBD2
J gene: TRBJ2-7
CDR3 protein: ASSDPGGNYEQY

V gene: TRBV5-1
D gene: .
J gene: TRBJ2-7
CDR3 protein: ASSLAGIGYEQY

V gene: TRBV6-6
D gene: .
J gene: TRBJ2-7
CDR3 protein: ASSGTVSYEQY

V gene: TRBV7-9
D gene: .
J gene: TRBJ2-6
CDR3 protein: ASSLSAGANVLT

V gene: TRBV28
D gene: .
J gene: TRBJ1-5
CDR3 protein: ASSLSTGTQPQH

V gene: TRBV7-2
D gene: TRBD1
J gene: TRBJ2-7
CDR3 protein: ASSPNPGQGFKY

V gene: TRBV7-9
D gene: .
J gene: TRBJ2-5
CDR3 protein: ASSFFSGSGETQY

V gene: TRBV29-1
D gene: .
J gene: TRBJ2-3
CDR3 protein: SVEDGSVADTQY

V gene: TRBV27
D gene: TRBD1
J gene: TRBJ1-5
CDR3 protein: ASSMTGYAPLNQPQH

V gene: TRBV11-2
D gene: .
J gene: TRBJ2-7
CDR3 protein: ASSLVDAGFSYEQY

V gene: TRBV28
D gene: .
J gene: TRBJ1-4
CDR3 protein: ASSRPATNEKLF

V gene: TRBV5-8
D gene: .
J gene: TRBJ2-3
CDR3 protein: ASSQSLTGTDTQY

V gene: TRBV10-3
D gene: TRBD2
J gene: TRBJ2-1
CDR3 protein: AISEVRRLAGVYEQF

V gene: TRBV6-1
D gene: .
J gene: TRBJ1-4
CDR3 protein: ASSEVTVNEKLF

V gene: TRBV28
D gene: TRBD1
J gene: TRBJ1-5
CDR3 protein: ASSLVWGRGLRNQPQH

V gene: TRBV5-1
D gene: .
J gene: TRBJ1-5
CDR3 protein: ASSLGPDGNQPQH

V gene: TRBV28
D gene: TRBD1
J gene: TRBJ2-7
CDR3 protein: ASSSGTGSPYEQY

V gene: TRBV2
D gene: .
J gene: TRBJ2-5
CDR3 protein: ASNGQGGETQY

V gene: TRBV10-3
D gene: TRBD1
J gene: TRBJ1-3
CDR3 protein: AISERRTGDPIGNTIY

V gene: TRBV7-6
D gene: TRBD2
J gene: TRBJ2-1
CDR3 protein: ASSATSGGHNEQF

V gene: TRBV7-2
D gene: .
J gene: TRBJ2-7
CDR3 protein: ASSLPRGEQY

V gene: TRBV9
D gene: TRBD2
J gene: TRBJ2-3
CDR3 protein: ASSVAGGPQDTQY

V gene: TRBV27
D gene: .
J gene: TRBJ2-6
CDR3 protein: ASSWDANSGANVLT

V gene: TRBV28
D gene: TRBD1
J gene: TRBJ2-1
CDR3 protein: ASSTGQGFGNEQF